Each of the 30 T cell receptor beta chains below was sequenced from the same sample in a study of spatial heterogeneity in lung cancer. TCRdb redid the calling of the 5' RACE reads with MiXCR, one entry per CDR3 protein. The profile shows more than 65,000 distinct CDR3 sequences, roughly an eighth of them singletons. Time point: sample taken at primary tumor resection. Whole RNA was taken from tumor, nontumor lung or frozen PBMC; it was then sequenced unsorted. The source was PBMCs, collected at surgery. Receptors were obtained from a male donor with early-stage non-small cell lung cancer.

The V call is TRBV6-5, the J call TRBJ2-1, with no clear D. This CDR3 has 13 amino acids. V was clipped by 0 bases and J by 8 bases, with 8 bases between them. Germline assignment: CDR1 MNHEY and CDR2 SVGAGI. DNA for the CDR3: TGTGCCAGCAGTTACTCGATCACGGATGAGCAGTTCTTC. Translated: CASSYSITDEQFF.

The genes are TRBV29-1 and TRBJ2-1; 7 positions agree with TRBD2. Germline V gene data show CDR1 as SQVTM and CDR2 as ANQGSEA. The CDR3 spans 14 residues. V shed 4 bases and J 5 bases; nucleotides not matched to a gene: 8. CDR3 DNA sequence: TGCAGCGTTGGTCGGTCTAGCGGCCACAATGAGCAGTTCTTC. Amino acid sequence: CSVGRSSGHNEQFF.

This clonotype came up many times. The chain employs TRBV7-9 and TRBJ1-6; D gene ambiguous. V was cut by 1 base and J by 12 bases, with 10 bases left in between. This CDR3 spans 13 amino acids. The germline V gene encodes CDR1 SEHNR and CDR2 FQNEAQ (reference sequence). The CDR3 region has the DNA TGTGCCAGCAGCTTAGGTGGCAGTGAACCCCTCCACTTT. Translated, it gives CASSLGGSEPLHF.

This clonotype was counted a few times. The chain employs TRBV2 and TRBJ2-1, with 12 nucleotides matching TRBD2. This CDR3 spans 15 amino acids. V shed 3 bases, J shed 7 bases, and the junction held 4 bases outside the gene matches. Germline CDR1 and CDR2: SNHLY and FYNNEI. DNA of the CDR3: TGTGCCAGCAGTGATCTAGCGGGGGGGCTAAATGAGCAGTTCTTC. It encodes CASSDLAGGLNEQFF.

Only a few counts were recorded for this clonotype. V gene TRBV27 combines with J gene TRBJ2-2, with D perhaps matching TRBD2 (6 bases). V dropped 9 bases and J dropped 4 bases, with 12 bases sitting between them. Looked up from germline, CDR1 is MNHEY and CDR2 is SMNVEV (reference sequence). The CDR3 covers 13 residues. CDR3 nucleotides: TGTGCCAGTAGTGCGGGACCCACCGGGGAGCTGTTTTTT. Its protein product is CASSAGPTGELFF.

In this sample, this clonotype turned up a few times. V and J are TRBV10-1 and TRBJ2-1; TRBD1 aligns across 12 bases. Per the germline V gene, CDR1 is WNHNN and CDR2 is SYGVQD (reference sequence). This CDR3 is built from 13 residues. The J segment lost 9 bases and the V segment lost 8 bases, leaving 5 bases of the junction unmatched. CDR3 sequence (DNA): TGCGCCAGCGCGGGACAGGGGGCCGTTGAGCAGTTCTTC. This encodes CASAGQGAVEQFF.

The chain combines TRBV20-1 with TRBJ1-1; TRBD1 matches at 7 bases. The ends lost 4 bases at V and 1 base at J; junction bases unmatched: 6. Germline assignment: CDR1 DFQATT and CDR2 SNEGSKA (reference sequence). This CDR3 comprises 14 residues. DNA of the CDR3: TGCAGTGCTACCCGAGGGGGCGCGAACACTGAAGCTTTCTTT. Protein sequence: CSATRGGANTEAFF.

The chain is built from TRBV24-1 and TRBJ2-1; 10 bases align to TRBD2. CDR1 KGHDR and CDR2 SFDVKD come from the germline V gene. The CDR3 is 17 amino acids. The junction had 13 bases not matched to a gene; V was cut back by 3 bases and J by 9 bases. The CDR3 coding sequence is TGTGCCACCAGTGATGGGGGGCGAGCGGGAGGGCGCGGTGAGCAGTTCTTC. Encoded protein: CATSDGGRAGGRGEQFF.

This clonotype was observed many times. The gene calls are TRBV19 and TRBJ2-2; D is ambiguous. Germline V gene sequence: CDR1 LNHDA, CDR2 SQIVND (reference sequence). Trimming cost V 6 bases and J 0 bases, with 8 bases left between them. The CDR3 runs 14 residues. CDR3 amino acids: CASSGPANTGELFF. The CDR3 DNA is TGTGCCAGTAGCGGGCCTGCGAACACCGGGGAGCTGTTTTTT.

This clonotype was seen at least ten times. V is TRBV29-1 and J is TRBJ2-5; no definite D call. Between the trimmed V and J ends, which lost 5 bases and 4 bases, there was a span of 8 bases. The CDR3 contains 11 residues. CDR1 and CDR2 (germline): SQVTM, ANQGSEA. As DNA, the CDR3 is TGCAGCGTTCGACTTCGAGAGACCCAGTACTTC. Protein sequence: CSVRLRETQYF.

The chain couples TRBV5-1 to TRBJ2-1; TRBD2 might be the D (5 bases). The CDR3 has 17 residues. Trimming shortened V by 5 bases and J by 5 bases, and 23 bases separated the two germline ends. CDR1 and CDR2 (germline): SGHRS, YFSETQ. This chain's CDR3 is CASSLPAGISLNNEQFF. CDR3 nucleotides: TGCGCCAGCAGTTTACCGGCCGGGATCTCTCTAAACAATGAGCAGTTCTTC.

This clonotype occurred a few times. This chain connects TRBV25-1 to TRBJ2-7; TRBD2 matches at 7 bases. V lost 1 base to trimming and J lost 5 bases; unmatched junction nucleotides: 8. Germline V gene lookup returns CDR1 MGHDK and CDR2 SYGVNS. The length of the CDR3 is 15 residues. CDR3 region: CASSELHGRGNEQYF. The CDR3 nucleotides read TGTGCCAGCAGTGAATTGCATGGGCGGGGGAACGAGCAGTACTTC.

This clonotype was observed at least ten times. The rearrangement links TRBV5-4 to TRBJ2-2; 8 nucleotides agree with TRBD2. The germline gives CDR1 SGHNT, CDR2 YYREEE (reference sequence). Trimming removed 0 bases from V and 3 bases from J; junction bases left unmatched: 7. The CDR3 covers 17 residues. The CDR3 region is CASSLGAAGADTGELFF. The DNA of the CDR3 is TGTGCCAGCAGCTTGGGGGCAGCGGGGGCTGACACCGGGGAGCTGTTTTTT.

Only a few counts were recorded for this clonotype. V is TRBV30 and J is TRBJ2-2; no clear D. Trimming took 4 bases from V and 5 from J, leaving 11 bases between them. The length of the CDR3 is 13 residues. CDR1 is GTSNPN, CDR2 SVGIG, per germline (reference sequence). The CDR3 DNA reads TGTGCCTGGACCCCTTCCAGTACCGGGGAGCTGTTTTTT. It specifies CAWTPSSTGELFF.

This clonotype was seen more than once but under ten times. The chain employs TRBV4-2 and TRBJ1-1; 8 bases fit TRBD1. Germline CDR1 LGHNA, CDR2 YNFKEQ. Trimming took 8 bases from V and 3 from J; bases not matched to a gene: 2. This CDR3 comprises 12 residues. The CDR3 reads CASQDRDTEAFF. The CDR3 region has the DNA TGTGCCAGCCAGGACAGGGACACTGAAGCTTTCTTT.

This clonotype occurred a few times. The CDR3 here is CASSDLLSNEQFF. Here the CDR3 DNA reads TGTGCCAGCAGTGATCTCCTCTCCAATGAGCAGTTCTTC. This rearrangement joins TRBV25-1 to TRBJ2-1; D not resolved. The V gene lost 3 bases and the J gene lost 6 bases, with 9 bases spanning the gap. The germline gives CDR1 MGHDK, CDR2 SYGVNS. This CDR3 has 13 amino acids.

This clonotype was observed a handful of times. The chain couples TRBV12-3 or TRBV12-4 to TRBJ2-1; the match to TRBD2 covers 9 bases. The CDR3 is 15 residues long. V shed 3 bases, J shed 10 bases, and the junction held 10 bases outside the gene matches. The CDR3 reads CASSFYGGRAGEQFF. The CDR3 nucleotides read TGTGCCAGCAGTTTTTACGGCGGGAGGGCCGGGGAGCAGTTCTTC.

This clonotype was detected only a few times. This sequence joins TRBV5-6 and TRBJ2-5, with no clear D. V lost 2 bases and J lost 3, with 5 bases in between. Germline V gene lookup returns CDR1 SGHDT and CDR2 YYEEEE. This CDR3 is built from 12 residues. The CDR3 here is CASSFTEETQYF. The CDR3 nucleotides are TGTGCCAGCAGCTTCACAGAAGAGACCCAGTACTTC.

V usage is TRBV18 and J usage is TRBJ2-2, with a weak D call TRBD1 (6 bases). Germline V gene data show CDR1 as KGHSH and CDR2 as LQKENI. The V end lost 3 bases, the J end lost 0 bases, and 8 bases lay between the germline ends. This CDR3 is built from 15 residues. DNA of the CDR3: TGTGCCAGCTCACCGGGGACAACGAACACCGGGGAGCTGTTTTTT. Its translation is CASSPGTTNTGELFF.

DNA of the CDR3: TGCAGTGCTAGTCGGACAGGGGAGAATGAGCAGTTCTTC. Protein product: CSASRTGENEQFF. The V gene is TRBV20-1, the J gene TRBJ2-1; 9 bases agree with TRBD1. J was trimmed by 7 bases and V by 3 bases; bases with no gene match: 4. The CDR3 totals 13 residues. Germline V CDR1 and CDR2: DFQATT, SNEGSKA (reference sequence).

The chain joins TRBV7-2 to TRBJ2-1, with D tentatively TRBD2 (6 bases). The CDR3 consists of 16 residues. CDR1 and CDR2 from the germline V gene are SGHTA and FQGNSA. Trimming removed 6 bases from V and 0 bases from J, with 15 bases in between. The CDR3 sequence: CASRISSATSYNEQFF. The CDR3 DNA reads as TGTGCCAGCAGGATTTCTAGCGCTACCTCCTACAATGAGCAGTTCTTC.

The CDR3 DNA reads as TGCGCCAGCAGCTTGAACAGGGGGGTGAGTTACAATGAGCAGTTCTTC. It translates to CASSLNRGVSYNEQFF. V gene TRBV5-1 combines with J gene TRBJ2-1; 8 bases line up with TRBD1. J lost 4 bases, V lost 1 base, and 7 bases had no gene match. Per the germline V gene, CDR1 is SGHRS and CDR2 is YFSETQ. The CDR3 runs 16 residues.

This clonotype turned up a few times. The chain joins TRBV11-3 to TRBJ2-3; 7 bases fit TRBD2. V was clipped by 3 bases and J by 6 bases; unmatched bases: 3. Germline assignment: CDR1 SGHNT and CDR2 YENEEA. This CDR3 spans 13 amino acids. DNA of the CDR3: TGTGCCAGCAGCTTGCTAGCGGTGGATACGCAGTATTTT. This codes for CASSLLAVDTQYF.

V usage is TRBV30 and J usage is TRBJ1-1, with unresolved D. Trimming left V 2 bases short and J 1 base short, with 8 bases between. The CDR3 sequence is 13 residues long. Germline V gives CDR1 GTSNPN, CDR2 SVGIG (reference sequence). CDR3 nucleotide sequence: TGTGCCTGGAGTCAGTTAACGAACACTGAAGCTTTCTTT. This sequence encodes CAWSQLTNTEAFF.

The chain joins TRBV5-6 to TRBJ2-2, with D maybe TRBD2 (6 bases). This CDR3 region has 15 residues. Germline values: CDR1 SGHDT, CDR2 YYEEEE. V shed 5 bases and J shed 0 bases, with 11 bases lying between them. CDR3 in DNA: TGTGCCAGCAGTCTGCTAGCGTCGAACACCGGGGAGCTGTTTTTT. Residues: CASSLLASNTGELFF.

This clonotype came up a few times. V and J are TRBV7-2 and TRBJ2-7, with 8 bases lining up with TRBD2. The junction had 11 bases not matched to a gene; V was cut back by 1 base and J by 0 bases. The germline gives CDR1 SGHTA, CDR2 FQGNSA. The CDR3 covers 18 residues. The CDR3 bases are TGTGCCAGCAGCTTAGAAGTTGCTAGCGGGCTCAGCTCCTACGAGCAGTACTTC. Its translation: CASSLEVASGLSSYEQYF.

The chain employs TRBV3-1 and TRBJ1-2; 8 bases are a match to TRBD1. The CDR3 length is 16 residues. Germline V gene sequence: CDR1 LGHDT, CDR2 YNNKEL (reference sequence). V lost 4 bases, J lost 0 bases, and 7 bases stayed unmatched. The CDR3 spells CASSPTQGASNYGYTF. CDR3 in DNA: TGTGCCAGCAGCCCTACCCAGGGGGCTTCTAACTATGGCTACACCTTC.

CDR3: CASSLAGVSEAFF. The CDR3 DNA reads as TGTGCCAGCAGCTTAGCAGGAGTGTCTGAAGCTTTCTTT. The rearrangement uses TRBV7-9 and TRBJ1-1; unclear D gene. Trimming left V 0 bases short and J 6 bases short, with 8 bases between. The CDR3 loop spans 13 amino acids. Germline CDR1 SEHNR, CDR2 FQNEAQ (reference sequence).

This clonotype was found many times. This chain links TRBV3-1 with TRBJ1-2; 8 nucleotides align to TRBD1. Germline CDR1 is LGHDT and CDR2 is YNNKEL (reference sequence). The CDR3 covers 14 residues. Trimming cost V 1 base and J 2 bases; bases outside gene matches: 0. The CDR3 loop reads CASSQGQGNYGYTF. CDR3 sequence (DNA): TGTGCCAGCAGCCAAGGACAGGGGAACTATGGCTACACCTTC.

V is TRBV15 and J is TRBJ1-1; D is possibly TRBD1 (5 bases). Germline CDR1 reads LNHNV; CDR2 reads YYDKDF (reference sequence). This CDR3 contains 13 residues. V shed 11 bases and J shed 1 base, with 14 bases lying between them. The CDR3, as DNA: TGTGCCCTCTCGGGGGTAGGGAACACTGAAGCTTTCTTT. Protein: CALSGVGNTEAFF. Drawing the rest from reference TRBV15 and TRBJ1-1, the complete variable domain is DAMVIQNPRYQVTQFGKPVTLSCSQTLNHNVMYWYQQKSSQAPKLLFHYYDKDFNNEADTPDNFQSRRPNTSFCFLDIRSPGLGDTAMYLCALSGVGNTEAFFGQGTRLTVV.